A selection of T cell receptor beta chains follows, all from one sample in a study of blood T cell repertoires in COVID-19. Profiling relied on immunoSEQ multiplex PCR, and the TCRdb table lists in-frame clones only, not all of them. The sample yields 250,000 or so clones, about 83% seen once. Material: peripheral blood. All receptors derive from an elderly man with acute or convalescent COVID-19. CDR3s include the opening cysteine and the closing phenylalanine or tryptophan. D genes are given only for firm matches. Only some rows state a clone size, as once, few, many or a class for expanded clones.

cdr3_nt | cdr3_aa | clone_size | v_call | cdr3_length | d_call | j_call
TGTGCCAGCAGCCCCGGCGGGGGGGCCTACAATGAGCAGTTCTTC | CASSPGGGAYNEQFF | NA | TRBV6-2/TRBV6-3 | 15 | TRBD2 | TRBJ2-1
TGTGCCAGTACATCACAGGGGCGGGTAGGCGGGGAGCTGTTTTTT | CASTSQGRVGGELFF | once | TRBV19 | 15 | TRBD1 | TRBJ2-2
TGTGCCAGCAGCTTCCTCAGGAATAGCAATCAGCCCCAGCATTTT | CASSFLRNSNQPQHF | NA | TRBV7-8 | 15 | NA | TRBJ1-5
TGTGCCAGCAGCTTGAGACGGACAGGGGGCTTCGGTGGTGAAAAACTGTTTTTT | CASSLRRTGGFGGEKLFF | NA | TRBV5-6 | 18 | TRBD1 | TRBJ1-4
TGTGCCACCTCCTTCGGACAGAAGGAGACCCAGTACTTC | CATSFGQKETQYF | NA | TRBV15 | 13 | NA | TRBJ2-5
TGTGCCATCAGCCTGGGACAGGGGGGAGAAAAACTGTTTTTT | CAISLGQGGEKLFF | NA | TRBV10-3 | 14 | TRBD1 | TRBJ1-4
TGTGCCAGCTCGCAGAAGTCCGCGAACACCGGGGAGCTGTTTTTT | CASSQKSANTGELFF | NA | TRBV11-3 | 15 | NA | TRBJ2-2
TGTGCCAGCAGTCTCACCGGGACAGCAGAAAAACTGTTTTTT | CASSLTGTAEKLFF | NA | TRBV28 | 14 | TRBD1 | TRBJ1-4
TGTGCCAGCGCGGCCTTGGGCGGGTACTATGGCTACACCTTC | CASAALGGYYGYTF | NA | TRBV9 | 14 | NA | TRBJ1-2
TGCGCCAGCAGTCCTAGCGGGGGCACAGATACGCAGTATTTT | CASSPSGGTDTQYF | NA | TRBV5-1 | 14 | TRBD2 | TRBJ2-3
TGTGCCAGTAGTAACAGGGACAGGGGATCTTACGAGCAGTACTTC | CASSNRDRGSYEQYF | few | TRBV19 | 15 | TRBD1 | TRBJ2-7
TGTGCCAGCAGCCCCGGACAGGGAAAAGGGACCCAGTACTTC | CASSPGQGKGTQYF | NA | TRBV5-8 | 14 | TRBD1 | TRBJ2-5
TGTGCCAGCTCACCGGGACAGTCGAACACTGAAGCTTTCTTT | CASSPGQSNTEAFF | NA | TRBV18 | 14 | TRBD1 | TRBJ1-1
TGTGCCAGCAGTGAAGGTGGACAGCGGGAGACCCAGTACTTC | CASSEGGQRETQYF | NA | TRBV25-1 | 14 | NA | TRBJ2-5
TGTGCCAGCAGCCTCAGGGGGCTTGGCTATGGCTACACCTTC | CASSLRGLGYGYTF | NA | TRBV7-9 | 14 | TRBD1 | TRBJ1-2
TGTGCCAGCAGTCCTAGCGGGGGGGACACCGGGGAGCTGTTTTTT | CASSPSGGDTGELFF | NA | TRBV7-2 | 15 | TRBD2 | TRBJ2-2